The rows below give T cell receptor beta chains drawn from one sample of a study of Graves' ophthalmopathy and Graves' hyperthyroidism. MiXCR, applied by TCRdb to the multiplex PCR reads, yields one record per CDR3 protein. The sample comprises almost 750,000 distinct CDR3 sequences, roughly 40% of which are singletons, and about 40% rests with the top ten. Sequenced: peripheral blood. These receptors originate from an adult man with Graves' ophthalmopathy. The CDR3 runs from the conserved cysteine through the conserved F or W. The D gene is left open where the match is weak. Clone size is stated in some rows and not others, as once, few, many or a class when expanded.

D: TRBD1
J: TRBJ1-6
V: TRBV10-3
size: once
CDR3: CAISDSGTGGNSPLHF
DNA: TGTGCCATCAGTGACTCGGGGACAGGGGGTAATTCACCCCTCCACTTT

D: -
J: TRBJ2-7
V: TRBV25-1
size: -
CDR3: CASSLENYEQHF
DNA: TGTGCCAGCAGCTTGGAAAACTACGAGCAGCACTTC

D: -
J: TRBJ2-7
V: TRBV29-1
size: many
CDR3: CSVEDGRGPTYEQYF
DNA: TGCAGCGTTGAAGATGGCAGGGGTCCTACCTACGAGCAGTACTTC

D: TRBD1
J: TRBJ1-2
V: TRBV7-2
size: -
CDR3: CASSPAGTGDGYTF
DNA: TGTGCCAGCTCACCAGCCGGGACAGGGGACGGCTACACCTTC

D: TRBD2
J: TRBJ2-7
V: TRBV12-3/TRBV12-4
size: -
CDR3: CASSLSRAGGARSYEQYF
DNA: TGTGCCAGCAGTTTAAGTCGAGCGGGAGGAGCTAGGTCCTACGAGCAGTACTTC

D: -
J: TRBJ1-1
V: TRBV2
size: -
CDR3: CASSYSSGTLYTEAFF
DNA: TGTGCCAGCAGTTACTCAAGTGGGACACTCTACACTGAAGCTTTCTTT

D: -
J: TRBJ1-4
V: TRBV7-9
size: -
CDR3: CASSIRQLATNEKLFF
DNA: TGTGCCAGCAGCATCAGACAGTTAGCAACTAATGAAAAACTGTTTTTT

D: -
J: TRBJ2-7
V: TRBV7-9
size: -
CDR3: CASSLGGGTYEQCF
DNA: TGTGCCAGCAGCTTAGGTGGGGGAACCTACGAGCAGTGCTTC

D: -
J: TRBJ1-4
V: TRBV7-9
size: -
CDR3: CASSQETPYNEKLFF
DNA: TGTGCCAGCAGCCAAGAAACGCCCTACAATGAAAAACTGTTTTTT

D: -
J: TRBJ1-1
V: TRBV7-9
size: few
CDR3: CASSRTRKDAFF
DNA: TGTGCCAGCAGCCGGACGCGAAAGGATGCTTTCTTT

D: -
J: TRBJ2-6
V: TRBV7-2
size: -
CDR3: CASSSVGNTGANVLTF
DNA: TGTGCCAGCAGCTCCGTGGGGAACACCGGGGCCAACGTCCTGACTTTC

D: -
J: TRBJ2-6
V: TRBV24-1
size: many
CDR3: CATSATDSGANVLTF
DNA: TGTGCCACCAGTGCCACAGACTCTGGGGCCAACGTCCTGACTTTC

D: -
J: TRBJ2-7
V: TRBV29-1
size: many
CDR3: CSVEISAARTYEQYF
DNA: TGCAGCGTTGAAATCTCGGCCGCACGAACCTACGAGCAGTACTTC

D: TRBD2
J: TRBJ2-5
V: TRBV5-1
size: few
CDR3: CASSRIAGGPSETQYF
DNA: TGCGCCAGCAGCCGCATAGCGGGAGGGCCCTCGGAGACCCAGTACTTC

D: TRBD2
J: TRBJ2-3
V: TRBV10-1
size: few
CDR3: CASSPGTSGRRDTQYF
DNA: TGCGCCAGCAGCCCCGGGACTAGCGGGAGACGAGATACGCAGTATTTT

D: -
J: TRBJ2-7
V: TRBV29-1
size: many
CDR3: CSVILDLSPTYEQYF
DNA: TGCAGCGTTATACTAGACTTGAGCCCCACCTACGAGCAGTACTTC

D: -
J: TRBJ2-7
V: TRBV10-3
size: many
CDR3: CAISESAATYEQYF
DNA: TGTGCCATCAGTGAGTCGGCAGCCACCTACGAGCAGTACTTC

D: TRBD1
J: TRBJ1-2
V: TRBV10-3
size: few
CDR3: CASSYGQGASYGYTF
DNA: TGTGCCAGCAGTTACGGGCAGGGGGCGAGCTATGGCTACACCTTC

D: -
J: TRBJ1-6
V: TRBV10-3
size: -
CDR3: CAISEGGQGKSPLHF
DNA: TGTGCCATCAGTGAGGGTGGCCAAGGGAAGTCACCCCTCCACTTT

D: -
J: TRBJ1-2
V: TRBV7-2
size: many
CDR3: CASSLAPQGSGGYTF
DNA: TGTGCCAGCAGTCTCGCCCCACAGGGTTCGGGAGGCTACACCTTC

D: -
J: TRBJ1-2
V: TRBV6-6
size: few
CDR3: CASSYVSGFYGYTF
DNA: TGTGCCAGCAGTTACGTTTCCGGGTTCTATGGCTACACCTTC

D: TRBD1
J: TRBJ1-1
V: TRBV19
size: -
CDR3: CASSIAVQGSRTEAFF
DNA: TGTGCCAGTAGTATCGCCGTACAGGGGAGTAGAACTGAAGCTTTCTTT

D: -
J: TRBJ1-6
V: TRBV2
size: many
CDR3: CASSDTWQPGSPLHF
DNA: TGTGCCAGCAGTGACACCTGGCAACCGGGTTCACCCCTCCACTTT

D: -
J: TRBJ1-4
V: TRBV20-1
size: -
CDR3: CSARGGGTNEKLFF
DNA: TGCAGTGCTAGAGGTGGGGGGACTAATGAAAAACTGTTTTTT

D: -
J: TRBJ2-5
V: TRBV24-1
size: -
CDR3: CATSEGYETQYF
DNA: TGTGCCACCAGTGAGGGGTATGAGACCCAGTACTTC

D: -
J: TRBJ1-2
V: TRBV7-9
size: few
CDR3: CASSQDSRTVNYGYTF
DNA: TGTGCCAGCAGCCAGGACTCAAGGACAGTGAACTATGGCTACACCTTC

D: -
J: TRBJ1-1
V: TRBV7-2
size: many
CDR3: CASSLIGGGTEAFF
DNA: TGTGCCAGCAGCTTGATTGGAGGAGGGACTGAAGCTTTCTTT

D: TRBD1
J: TRBJ1-1
V: TRBV29-1
size: once
CDR3: CSVARGGSDTEAFF
DNA: TGCAGCGTTGCCCGAGGGGGCTCAGACACTGAAGCTTTCTTT

D: -
J: TRBJ2-2
V: TRBV25-1
size: -
CDR3: CASSARVGGITGELFF
DNA: TGTGCCAGCAGTGCTAGAGTAGGGGGGATCACCGGGGAGCTGTTTTTT

D: -
J: TRBJ1-5
V: TRBV10-3
size: many
CDR3: CAISALKEGNQPQHF
DNA: TGTGCCATCAGTGCCCTAAAGGAGGGCAATCAGCCCCAGCATTTT

D: -
J: TRBJ1-1
V: TRBV7-9
size: -
CDR3: CASSWDKGTEAFF
DNA: TGTGCCAGCAGCTGGGACAAGGGCACTGAAGCTTTCTTT

D: TRBD1
J: TRBJ2-7
V: TRBV11-1
size: -
CDR3: CASSLSGGQGEQYF
DNA: TGTGCCAGCAGTCTCTCAGGGGGCCAGGGCGAGCAGTACTTC

D: -
J: TRBJ2-7
V: TRBV29-1
size: few
CDR3: CSVEEAGTVSYEQYF
DNA: TGCAGCGTTGAAGAGGCCGGGACGGTCTCCTACGAGCAGTACTTC

D: -
J: TRBJ2-7
V: TRBV7-3
size: few
CDR3: CASSRGITIGQYF
DNA: TGTGCCAGCAGCAGGGGTATAACGATCGGGCAGTACTTC

D: -
J: TRBJ1-6
V: TRBV7-9
size: many
CDR3: CASSLGSYNSPLHF
DNA: TGTGCCAGCAGCTTGGGCTCCTATAATTCACCCCTCCACTTT

D: TRBD1
J: TRBJ1-5
V: TRBV12-3/TRBV12-4
size: few
CDR3: CASRARTGMNQPQHF
DNA: TGTGCCAGCAGAGCTAGGACAGGAATGAATCAGCCCCAGCATTTT

D: TRBD1
J: TRBJ2-5
V: TRBV9
size: -
CDR3: CASSLRQGRMGTQYF
DNA: TGTGCCAGCAGCTTGAGACAGGGGAGAATGGGGACCCAGTACTTC

D: -
J: TRBJ1-2
V: TRBV30
size: -
CDR3: CAWNLFGGNYGYTF
DNA: TGTGCCTGGAATCTATTCGGGGGGAACTATGGCTACACCTTC

D: TRBD1
J: TRBJ2-7
V: TRBV6-6
size: -
CDR3: CASSYTGEKYEQYF
DNA: TGTGCCAGCAGTTACACAGGGGAGAAGTACGAGCAGTACTTC

D: -
J: TRBJ1-5
V: TRBV24-1
size: -
CDR3: CASSRPQGNQPQHF
DNA: TGTGCCAGCAGTCGTCCCCAGGGCAATCAGCCCCAGCATTTT

D: -
J: TRBJ2-7
V: TRBV6-2/TRBV6-3
size: -
CDR3: CASSLDRTIHPYEQYF
DNA: TGTGCCAGCAGTCTCGACAGAACGATACACCCCTACGAGCAGTACTTC

D: TRBD1
J: TRBJ1-1
V: TRBV7-9
size: -
CDR3: CASSFAGTANTEAFF
DNA: TGTGCCAGCAGCTTCGCCGGGACAGCGAACACTGAAGCTTTCTTT

D: -
J: TRBJ2-3
V: TRBV7-2
size: -
CDR3: CASSLAALGDTQYF
DNA: TGTGCCAGCAGCTTAGCGGCGCTGGGAGATACGCAGTATTTT

D: -
J: TRBJ1-4
V: TRBV7-7
size: -
CDR3: CASSLGSGGSGEKLFF
DNA: TGTGCTAGCAGCTTAGGATCCGGAGGCTCTGGTGAGAAACTGTTTTTT

D: TRBD1
J: TRBJ2-7
V: TRBV7-3
size: many
CDR3: CASSLRGQEFSYEQYF
DNA: TGTGCCAGCAGCTTGAGAGGACAGGAATTCTCCTACGAGCAGTACTTC

D: TRBD2
J: TRBJ2-5
V: TRBV20-1
size: -
CDR3: CSARRSGGVGTQYF
DNA: TGCAGTGCTAGACGGTCGGGGGGAGTTGGAACCCAGTACTTC

D: TRBD1
J: TRBJ2-7
V: TRBV5-4
size: -
CDR3: CASSPKGQDYEQYF
DNA: TGTGCCAGCAGCCCCAAAGGACAGGACTACGAGCAGTACTTC

D: TRBD2
J: TRBJ2-6
V: TRBV9
size: -
CDR3: CASSVGLAGAGGANVLTF
DNA: TGTGCCAGCAGCGTCGGCCTAGCGGGAGCGGGAGGGGCCAACGTCCTGACTTTC

D: -
J: TRBJ1-4
V: TRBV20-1
size: -
CDR3: CSAVLGAREKLFF
DNA: TGCAGTGCGGTCCTGGGGGCACGTGAAAAACTGTTTTTT

D: TRBD2
J: TRBJ2-1
V: TRBV15
size: once
CDR3: CATSLDLSGGYNEQFF
DNA: TGTGCCACCAGCCTCGACCTTTCCGGGGGGTACAATGAGCAGTTCTTC

D: -
J: TRBJ1-5
V: TRBV20-1
size: few
CDR3: CSARDPQGNQPQHF
DNA: TGCAGTGCTAGAGACCCACAGGGTAATCAGCCCCAGCATTTT

D: -
J: TRBJ2-7
V: TRBV20-1
size: -
CDR3: CSARRGKEDEQYF
DNA: TGCAGTGCTAGACGGGGTAAGGAGGACGAGCAGTACTTC

D: TRBD2
J: TRBJ2-7
V: TRBV20-1
size: -
CDR3: CSAPLAGGPYEQYF
DNA: TGCAGTGCTCCCCTAGCGGGAGGGCCCTACGAGCAGTACTTC

D: -
J: TRBJ2-7
V: TRBV9
size: -
CDR3: CASSATAGLGNPYEQYF
DNA: TGTGCCAGCAGCGCCACGGCGGGACTGGGAAACCCCTACGAGCAGTACTTC

D: TRBD1
J: TRBJ1-5
V: TRBV24-1
size: -
CDR3: CATSDPGGGRPQHF
DNA: TGTGCCACCAGTGACCCAGGGGGCGGCCGGCCCCAGCATTTT

D: -
J: TRBJ2-2
V: TRBV7-9
size: -
CDR3: CASGPTGNPGELFF
DNA: TGTGCCAGCGGACCTACAGGGAATCCCGGGGAGCTGTTTTTT

D: TRBD1
J: TRBJ1-2
V: TRBV29-1
size: many
CDR3: CSVAPQGAYGYTF
DNA: TGCAGCGTTGCGCCACAGGGGGCCTATGGCTACACCTTC

D: TRBD1
J: TRBJ2-5
V: TRBV7-2
size: many
CDR3: CASSPGGAGGVETQYF
DNA: TGTGCCAGCAGCCCCGGGGGTGCAGGGGGCGTGGAGACCCAGTACTTC

D: -
J: TRBJ1-5
V: TRBV29-1
size: once
CDR3: CAWSGVSNQPQHF
DNA: TGTGCCTGGAGTGGTGTTAGCAATCAGCCCCAGCATTTT

D: TRBD1
J: TRBJ1-2
V: TRBV25-1
size: -
CDR3: CASSDVTGGAGLDYGYTF
DNA: TGTGCCAGCAGTGACGTAACAGGGGGCGCGGGGTTGGACTATGGCTACACCTTC